A selection of T cell receptor beta chains follows, all from one sample in a study of cytomegalovirus exposure and HLA in healthy donors. The repertoire was sequenced with immunoSEQ multiplex PCR; TCRdb's copy has only in-frame clones and lacks some. The repertoire has around 270,000 clones, under 90% of them found once; the top ten carry approximately 0.3%. Sequencing was done on a sample of PBMCs. The source is a girl aged 2 to 10 in good health and CMV-seronegative. CDR3s include the opening cysteine and the closing phenylalanine or tryptophan. A D gene is named only where the DNA matches it firmly. Clone size is stated in some rows and not others, as once, few, many or a class when expanded.

D gene	V gene	J gene	clone size	CDR3 DNA	CDR3 protein
TRBD1	TRBV19	TRBJ1-1	.	TGTGCCAGTAGCGGACAGGCAGGGGAGACTGAAGCTTTCTTT	CASSGQAGETEAFF
.	TRBV4-1	TRBJ1-1	few	TGCGCCAGCAGCCAAATCCGGGGGACTGAAGCTTTCTTT	CASSQIRGTEAFF
TRBD2	TRBV28	TRBJ2-2	.	TGTGCCAGCTCTACTAGCGGGGACACCGGGGAGCTGTTTTTT	CASSTSGDTGELFF
TRBD1	TRBV11-2	TRBJ2-5	.	TGTGCCAGCAGTCAGAGACAGGGCAGAGAGACCCAGTACTTC	CASSQRQGRETQYF
.	TRBV4-1	TRBJ1-2	.	TGCGCCAGCAGCCACCCATTACGCGAGGCTAACTATGGCTACACCTTC	CASSHPLREANYGYTF
TRBD1	TRBV5-1	TRBJ1-4	.	TGCGCCAGCAGCTCCGGGACAGGGGGAAAACTGTTTTTT	CASSSGTGGKLFF
TRBD2	TRBV6-5	TRBJ2-7	once	TGTGCCAGCAGTTATATCACTAGCGGGGCCTACGAGCAGTACTTC	CASSYITSGAYEQYF
TRBD2	TRBV10-1	TRBJ2-7	.	TGCGCCAGCAGCGCCCAGTTTGAGGCTAGCGGGTTCCCCCACGAGCAGTACTTC	CASSAQFEASGFPHEQYF
.	TRBV6-5	TRBJ1-2	.	TGTGCCAGCAGTTACGAGAACAGGGCCGGTGGCTACACCTTC	CASSYENRAGGYTF
.	TRBV23-1	TRBJ1-6	.	TGCGCCAGCAGTAGGGAGACCGATAATTCACCCCTCCACTTT	CASSRETDNSPLHF
TRBD1	TRBV7-3	TRBJ1-2	.	TGTGCCAGCAGCTTTGAGCCCGCCGTCGACAGGGTCCGAGATGGCTACACCTTC	CASSFEPAVDRVRDGYTF
.	TRBV27	TRBJ1-2	.	TGTGCCAGCAGTTTATCGAGGAACGGGGTAGATGGCTACACCTTC	CASSLSRNGVDGYTF
TRBD1	TRBV19	TRBJ1-5	.	TGTGCCAGTAGTACCCCGGGACAGTCCAATCAGCCCCAGCATTTT	CASSTPGQSNQPQHF
TRBD2	TRBV7-9	TRBJ2-7	once	TGTGCCAGCAGCCGGGGACTAGCGGTCTCCTACGAGCAGTACTTC	CASSRGLAVSYEQYF
.	TRBV5-1	TRBJ2-2	few	TGCGCCAGCCTCGGACAGGGGGAGCTGTTTTTT	CASLGQGELFF
TRBD1	TRBV5-1	TRBJ2-3	.	TGCGCCAGCAGCCGGGCATCAGGGGGAACAGATACGCAGTATTTT	CASSRASGGTDTQYF
.	TRBV4-1	TRBJ2-7	.	TGCGCCAGCAGCCAATTGATCAACAGGGCTTGGGGCGAGCAGTACTTC	CASSQLINRAWGEQYF
.	TRBV9	TRBJ2-2	.	TGTGCCAGCAGCGACCGGGATCCCTCTCTCCCCACCGGGGAGCTGTTTTTT	CASSDRDPSLPTGELFF
.	TRBV9	TRBJ2-3	.	TGTGCCAGCAGCGGGGCTGCAAGCACAGATACGCAGTATTTT	CASSGAASTDTQYF
TRBD1	TRBV7-8	TRBJ1-4	.	TGTGCCAGCAGCTTAGCCTCACAGGGGGGAGTTGAAAAACTGTTTTTT	CASSLASQGGVEKLFF
.	TRBV5-1	TRBJ2-2	.	TGCGCCAGCAGCTTGGACTCTGCGAACACCGGGGAGCTGTTTTTT	CASSLDSANTGELFF
.	TRBV4-1	TRBJ2-3	.	TGCGCCAGCAGCCAAGTTCCGATGGGGGGCAGGACAGGCCGCTCCACAGATACGCAGTATTTT	CASSQVPMGGRTGRSTDTQYF
TRBD2	TRBV7-9	TRBJ2-7	.	TGTGCCAGCAGCTCGCAACTAGCGGGAGGCGGCTACGAGCAGTACTTC	CASSSQLAGGGYEQYF
.	TRBV5-1	TRBJ1-1	once	TGCGCCAGCAGCCTCTGGTTGGGGTACGGGAGCACTGAAGCTTTCTTT	CASSLWLGYGSTEAFF
TRBD2	TRBV6-5	TRBJ2-7	.	TGTGCCACCCTAGCGGGAGGGCCGGGGCAGTACTTC	CATLAGGPGQYF
TRBD2	TRBV9	TRBJ2-3	.	TGTGCCAGCAGCGTGGGTAGCGGGATATACGATACGCAGTATTTT	CASSVGSGIYDTQYF
.	TRBV30	TRBJ1-3	.	TGTGCCTGGAGGGGGACAGGAAACACCATATATTTT	CAWRGTGNTIYF
.	TRBV10-3	TRBJ1-3	.	TGTGCCATCAGCCCCGGGGTCGGAAACACCATATATTTT	CAISPGVGNTIYF
.	TRBV10-3	TRBJ2-3	.	TGTGCCATCAAGTCGGTTAGCACAGATACGCAGTATTTT	CAIKSVSTDTQYF
TRBD1	TRBV28	TRBJ1-2	.	TGTGCCAGCAGTTTCCTGACGACAGGGGGCGACTATGGCTACACCTTC	CASSFLTTGGDYGYTF
TRBD1	TRBV14	TRBJ1-2	.	TGTGCCAGCAGCCAAGCGACCCCCTTTAACAGGGGACCTAACTATGGCTACACCTTC	CASSQATPFNRGPNYGYTF
.	TRBV7-2	TRBJ1-2	.	TGTGCCAGCAGCTTAGTCGACGGGGGTAAATATGGCTACACCTTC	CASSLVDGGKYGYTF
.	TRBV7-8	TRBJ1-1	.	.	CASSLARRVFGEGTEAFF
.	TRBV6-1	TRBJ2-1	.	TGTGCCAGCAGTTGGTGGCTAGCCGGGGGCAATGAGCAGTTCTTC	CASSWWLAGGNEQFF
.	TRBV28	TRBJ1-3	.	TGTGCCAGCAGTTTCCCCCAGGGTGGAAACACCATATATTTT	CASSFPQGGNTIYF
TRBD1	TRBV28	TRBJ2-5	.	TGTGCCAGCAGTTTATTGGGACAGACACTAGAGACCCAGTACTTC	CASSLLGQTLETQYF
TRBD1	TRBV30	TRBJ1-6	few	TGTGCCTGGCAGACAGGGTCAAATTCACCCCTCCACTTT	CAWQTGSNSPLHF
TRBD1	TRBV20-1	TRBJ2-3	.	TGCAGTGGGGACAGAACAGATACGCAGTATTTT	CSGDRTDTQYF
TRBD1	TRBV7-3	TRBJ1-2	.	TGTGCCAGAGTCCCGTATGGGGACAGGGGCCCGAGGGGCTACACCTTC	CARVPYGDRGPRGYTF
.	TRBV5-6	TRBJ2-3	.	TGTGCCAGCAGCTTGGCTGGTAGGAGGGATACGCAGTATTTT	CASSLAGRRDTQYF
.	TRBV27	TRBJ1-1	.	TGTGCCAGCAGTTGGTCCCGGGACACTGAAGCTTTCTTT	CASSWSRDTEAFF
TRBD2	TRBV25-1	TRBJ2-5	.	TGTGCCAGCAGTTTAGCGGGGCTGCAGGGAGAGTACTTC	CASSLAGLQGEYF
.	TRBV7-8	TRBJ1-5	.	TGTGCCAGCAGCCCGTTGTCGTATCAGCCCCAGCATTTT	CASSPLSYQPQHF